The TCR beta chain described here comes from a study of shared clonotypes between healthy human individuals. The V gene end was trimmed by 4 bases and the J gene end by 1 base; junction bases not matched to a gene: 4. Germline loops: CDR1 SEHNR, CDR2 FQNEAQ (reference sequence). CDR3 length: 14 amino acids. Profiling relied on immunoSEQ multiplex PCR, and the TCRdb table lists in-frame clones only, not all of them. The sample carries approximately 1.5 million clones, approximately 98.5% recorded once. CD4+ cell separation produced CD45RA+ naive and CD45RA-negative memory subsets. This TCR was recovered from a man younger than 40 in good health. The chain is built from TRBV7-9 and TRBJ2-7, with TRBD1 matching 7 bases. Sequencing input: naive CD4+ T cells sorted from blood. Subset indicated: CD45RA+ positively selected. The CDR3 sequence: CASSSRTGSYEQYF. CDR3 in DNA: TGTGCCAGCAGCTCGCGGACAGGATCCTACGAGCAGTACTTC.